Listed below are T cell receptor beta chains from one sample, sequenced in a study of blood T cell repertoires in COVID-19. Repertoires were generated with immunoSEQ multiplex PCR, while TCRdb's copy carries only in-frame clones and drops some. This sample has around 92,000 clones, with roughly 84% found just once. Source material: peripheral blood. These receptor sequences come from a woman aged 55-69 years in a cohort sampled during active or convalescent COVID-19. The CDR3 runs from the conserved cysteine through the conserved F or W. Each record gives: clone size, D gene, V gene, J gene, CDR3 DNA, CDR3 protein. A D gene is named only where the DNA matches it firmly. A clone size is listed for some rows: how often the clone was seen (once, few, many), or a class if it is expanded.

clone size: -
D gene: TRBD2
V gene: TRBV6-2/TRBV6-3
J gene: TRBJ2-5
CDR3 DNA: TGTGCCAGCAGTTGGGCGGGAGGGGAGACCCAGTACTTC
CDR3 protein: CASSWAGGETQYF

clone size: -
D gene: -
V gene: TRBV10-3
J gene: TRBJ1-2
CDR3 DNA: TGTGCCATCAGTGAGTTCGTCGGGGGGGGCTACACCTTC
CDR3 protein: CAISEFVGGGYTF

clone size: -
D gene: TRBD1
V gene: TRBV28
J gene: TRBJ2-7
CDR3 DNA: TGTGCCAGCAGACAACCGGGACAGGGCTCCTACGAGCAGTACTTC
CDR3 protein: CASRQPGQGSYEQYF

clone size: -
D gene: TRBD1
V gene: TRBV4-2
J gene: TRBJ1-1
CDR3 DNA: TGTGCCAGCAGCCTACAGGGGGTTGGTGGCACTGAAGCTTTCTTT
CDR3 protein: CASSLQGVGGTEAFF

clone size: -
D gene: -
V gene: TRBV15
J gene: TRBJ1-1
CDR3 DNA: TGTGCCACCAGCAGAGGAGGGATTAACACTGAAGCTTTCTTT
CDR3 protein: CATSRGGINTEAFF

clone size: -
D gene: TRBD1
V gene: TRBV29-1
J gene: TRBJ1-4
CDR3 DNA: TGCAGCGCTCCGGGACAGGGAGGAGGAAAACTGTTTTTT
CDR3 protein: CSAPGQGGGKLFF

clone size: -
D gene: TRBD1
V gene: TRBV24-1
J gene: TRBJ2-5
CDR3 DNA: TGTGCCACCAGTGATGCCGGGACAGGGGTTTCCCAAGAGACCCAGTACTTC
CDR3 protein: CATSDAGTGVSQETQYF

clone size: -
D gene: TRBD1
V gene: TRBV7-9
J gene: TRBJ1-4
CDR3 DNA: TGTGCCAGCGGGACAGGGTCCCTAACTAATGAAAAACTGTTTTTT
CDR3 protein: CASGTGSLTNEKLFF

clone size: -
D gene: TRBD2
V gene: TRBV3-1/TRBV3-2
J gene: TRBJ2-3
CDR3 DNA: TGTGCCAGCCGCCAGACTAGCGGGAGATGGGTTGGCACAGATACGCAGTATTTT
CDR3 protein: CASRQTSGRWVGTDTQYF

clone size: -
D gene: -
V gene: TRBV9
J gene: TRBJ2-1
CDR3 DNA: TGTGCCAGCAGCCCTCTGGGCTCTGCCAATGAGCAGTTCTTC
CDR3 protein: CASSPLGSANEQFF

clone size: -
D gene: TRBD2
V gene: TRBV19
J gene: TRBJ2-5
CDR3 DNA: TGTGCCAGTAGTCCCAGGACTAGCGGGGGCCAAGAGACCCAGTACTTC
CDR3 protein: CASSPRTSGGQETQYF

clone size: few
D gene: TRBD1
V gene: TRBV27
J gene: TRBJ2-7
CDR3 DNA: TGTGCCAGCAGCCCGATTGCCGCGACAGGGCGCGACGAGCAGTACTTC
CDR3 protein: CASSPIAATGRDEQYF

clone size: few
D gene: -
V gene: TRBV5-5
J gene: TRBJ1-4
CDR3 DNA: TGTGCCAGCTGGGCTGCAACTAATGAAAAACTGTTTTTT
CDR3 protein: CASWAATNEKLFF

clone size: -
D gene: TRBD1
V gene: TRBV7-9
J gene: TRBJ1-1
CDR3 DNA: TGTGCCAGCAGCCCGGGACAGGAAATGAACACTGAAGCTTTCTTT
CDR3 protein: CASSPGQEMNTEAFF

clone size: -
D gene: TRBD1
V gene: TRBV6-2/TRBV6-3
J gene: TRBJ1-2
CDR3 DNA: TGTGCCAGCAGTGACCGTGACAGGGTTTCTAACTATGGCTACACCTTC
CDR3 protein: CASSDRDRVSNYGYTF

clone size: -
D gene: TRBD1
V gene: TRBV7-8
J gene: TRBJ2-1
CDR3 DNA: TGTGCCAGCAGCTTGACAGGGCGCCCTTACAATGAGCAGTTCTTC
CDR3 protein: CASSLTGRPYNEQFF